This TCR beta chain was sequenced for a study of T cell responses to AZD1222 COVID-19 vaccine. The CDR3 has 14 residues. Germline V CDR1 and CDR2: MGHRA, YSYEKL. V gave up 3 bases and J gave up 0 bases, with 6 bases separating them. This clone has more than one count but fewer than ten. The repertoire was sequenced with immunoSEQ multiplex PCR; TCRdb's copy has only in-frame clones and lacks some. Among approximately 94,000 clones listed, over 90% were seen once. This sequence was found in an adult in good health. This sequence joins TRBV4-1 and TRBJ1-5; no clear D. The sample consisted of peripheral blood, taken on day 0 of AZD1222 vaccination. The CDR3 sequence is CASSHGFSNQPQHF. DNA for the CDR3: TGCGCCAGCAGCCACGGGTTTAGCAATCAGCCCCAGCATTTT.